This T cell receptor (beta chain) comes out of a study of CD8 T cells in ankylosing spondylitis. V shed 0 bases and J 3 bases; nucleotides not matched to a gene: 9. The CDR3 consists of 18 residues. Per the germline V gene, CDR1 is LNHNV and CDR2 is YYDKDF (reference sequence). This clonotype was recorded at least ten times. Its cognate antigen is unknown. TCRdb re-called the 5' RACE reads with MiXCR, one entry per CDR3 protein. The table includes about 240,000 distinct CDR3 sequences, approximately 11% detected once. Findings of the study overall: Earlier work had already found some motif variants in reactive arthritis synovial fluid and blood.

Specimen: blood, either unsorted or a sorted T cell fraction (not recorded which). The sequence was obtained from a male donor with ankylosing spondylitis or in good health (not recorded which). This rearrangement joins TRBV15 to TRBJ2-3; TRBD2 agrees at 10 bases. CDR3 in DNA: TGTGCCACCAGCAGAGATACCACTAGCGGGGACCCTACAGATACGCAGTATTTT. Translated: CATSRDTTSGDPTDTQYF.